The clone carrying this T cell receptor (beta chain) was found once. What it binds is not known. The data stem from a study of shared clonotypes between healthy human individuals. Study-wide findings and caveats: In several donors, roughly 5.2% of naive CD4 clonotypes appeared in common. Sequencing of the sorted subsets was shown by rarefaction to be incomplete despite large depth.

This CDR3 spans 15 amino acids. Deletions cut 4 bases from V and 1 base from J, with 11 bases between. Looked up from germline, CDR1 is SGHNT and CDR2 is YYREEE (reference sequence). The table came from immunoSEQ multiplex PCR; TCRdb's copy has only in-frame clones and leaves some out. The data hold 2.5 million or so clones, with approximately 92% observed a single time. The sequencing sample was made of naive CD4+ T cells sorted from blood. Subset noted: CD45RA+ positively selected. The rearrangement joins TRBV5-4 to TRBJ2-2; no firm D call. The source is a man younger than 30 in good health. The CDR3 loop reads CASSKDGWNTGELFF. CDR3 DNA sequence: TGTGCCAGCAGCAAGGACGGATGGAACACCGGGGAGCTGTTTTTT.